What follows are 10 T cell receptor beta chains derived from one specimen sequenced in a study of identical twins. TCRdb re-analysed the 5' RACE reads in MiXCR, keeping a single row per CDR3 protein. The sample holds around 500,000 distinct CDR3 sequences, approximately 14% seen once. These data were also filed under a second study, of yellow fever vaccine responses in identical twins.

Sequencing was carried out using CD4+ T cells sorted from blood. All receptors come from a woman aged 18 to 35 in good health.

This chain joins TRBV20-1 and TRBJ2-7; 11 positions match TRBD2. CDR1 is DFQATT, CDR2 SNEGSKA, per germline (reference sequence). The length of the CDR3 is 16 residues. The V gene end was trimmed by 5 bases and the J gene end by 3 bases; junction bases not matched to a gene: 12. CDR3 bases: TGCAGTGCTCCACGGCAGGGGACTAGCGGTAACTACGAGCAGTACTTC. Translated: CSAPRQGTSGNYEQYF.

The chain has TRBV6-2 or TRBV6-3 and TRBJ2-7; 8 nucleotides line up with TRBD1. Germline V gene lookup returns CDR1 MNHEY and CDR2 SVGEGT. The V and J ends lost 5 bases and 2 bases, in that order; junction bases with no gene match: 8. The CDR3 totals 15 residues. The CDR3 nucleotides are TGTGCCAGCAGTAAAGGACAGGGAGGCACCTACGAGCAGTACTTC. This translates into CASSKGQGGTYEQYF.

The chain combines TRBV3-1 with TRBJ2-7; D is perhaps TRBD1 or TRBD2 (6 bases each). Trimming stripped 10 bases from V and 7 bases from J, with 23 bases between. Germline loops: CDR1 LGHDT, CDR2 YNNKEL (reference sequence). This CDR3 region has 14 residues. CDR3 amino acids: CATRGGSGNREQYF. CDR3 coding DNA: TGTGCCACCCGAGGGGGGAGTGGTAACAGGGAGCAGTACTTC.

This clonotype was counted a few times. The V call is TRBV7-9, the J call TRBJ1-1; a weak D match, TRBD1 (6 bases). Trimming removed 3 bases at V and 4 bases at J, with 9 bases between. The germline gives CDR1 SEHNR, CDR2 FQNEAQ (reference sequence). This CDR3 region has 13 residues. CDR3 loop: CASSFGRGTEAFF. The CDR3 nucleotides read TGTGCCAGCAGCTTCGGCAGGGGCACTGAAGCTTTCTTT.

The table lists this clonotype with many counts. The chain is built from TRBV12-3 or TRBV12-4 and TRBJ2-7; 8 bases agree with TRBD1. The CDR3 is made up of 15 amino acids. The V and J ends lost 5 bases and 2 bases, in that order; junction bases with no gene match: 8. The CDR3 DNA sequence: TGTGCCAGCAGTCCCGGACAGGGTGGCCCCTACGAGCAGTACTTC. Translated, it gives CASSPGQGGPYEQYF.

This rearrangement joins TRBV29-1 to TRBJ2-7; either TRBD1 or TRBD2 may fit D (5 bases each). The CDR3 length is 13 residues. Trimming stripped 1 base from V and 1 base from J, with 8 bases between. The germline gives CDR1 SQVTM, CDR2 ANQGSEA. The CDR3 is CSVEGGGSYEQYF. The CDR3 region has the DNA TGCAGCGTTGAAGGTGGGGGATCCTACGAGCAGTACTTC.

This clonotype was recorded a few times. The chain uses TRBV6-5 and TRBJ2-7; tentatively, D is TRBD2 (5 bases). The CDR3 has 15 amino acids. CDR1 MNHEY and CDR2 SVGAGI come from the germline V gene. Trimming pared 0 bases from V and 2 bases from J, leaving 11 bases between. The chain's CDR3 is CASSYSRGEAYEQYF. The CDR3 bases are TGTGCCAGCAGTTACTCCCGGGGTGAGGCCTACGAGCAGTACTTC.

The table lists this clonotype with many counts. The V and J genes are TRBV5-1 and TRBJ2-7; the D call may be TRBD1 or TRBD2 (5 bases each). The germline V gene encodes CDR1 SGHRS and CDR2 YFSETQ. With 9 bases removed from V and 3 bases from J, the gap between germline ends came to 16 bases. The CDR3 sequence is 13 residues long. The CDR3 DNA is TGCGCCACCGGTCCGGGGCAAGGCTACGAGCAGTACTTC. Amino acid sequence: CATGPGQGYEQYF.

This clonotype was seen at least ten times. The J gene is TRBJ2-1, the V gene TRBV20-1; 8 bases are shared with TRBD2. The CDR3 runs to 16 residues. With V trimmed by 1 base and J by 3 bases, 8 bases remained unmatched. Germline V gives CDR1 DFQATT, CDR2 SNEGSKA (reference sequence). The CDR3, as DNA: TGCAGTGCTAGAGCTTCAGGACTAGCTAGCTACAATGAGCAGTTCTTC. It is translated as CSARASGLASYNEQFF.

This clonotype was seen at least ten times. The rearrangement links TRBV12-3 or TRBV12-4 to TRBJ1-4; D ambiguous. CDR3 length: 12 amino acids. Trimming cost V 6 bases and J 8 bases, with 10 bases left between them. The CDR3 DNA reads TGTGCCAGCAGCCGGGCGGAGGAAAAACTGTTTTTT. Translation: CASSRAEEKLFF.